This TCR beta chain was profiled in a study of T cell repertoires in cytomegalovirus infection. Overall study: The public TCR beta signatures pointed to both CMV infection and matching HLA type.

TCRdb independently ran MiXCR on the reads; one entry per CDR3 protein. Here the sample spans about 490,000 distinct CDR3 sequences, approximately 15% being singletons. Points from the study as a whole: The study found HLA-C-restricted CMV-specific TCR beta clonotypes dominating the ex vivo response. Using cumulative public TCR beta family frequency, the authors identified those who carried CMV together with the relevant HLA.

The CDR3 is 13 amino acids. The V gene lost 1 base and the J gene lost 8 bases, with 11 bases spanning the gap. Germline V gives CDR1 LNHDA, CDR2 SQIVND (reference sequence). Remarks on this clonotype: As yet, its antigen is unknown.

Sequenced sample: CD8+ T cells from PBMCs. This sequence was found in a human donor in good health (CMV status not recorded). Some clones in this sample may be carry-over from other donors' samples. The chain links TRBV19 to TRBJ1-1; tentative D call: TRBD1 (6 bases). The CDR3 coding sequence is TGTGCCAGTAGTATAGCCGGGGGCCCCGAAGCTTTCTTT. Protein sequence: CASSIAGGPEAFF.